The rows below give T cell receptor beta chains drawn from one sample of a study of blood T cell repertoires in COVID-19. Assay: immunoSEQ multiplex PCR; the TCRdb copy retains only in-frame clones and omits some. The sample holds 100,000 to 150,000 clones, about 89% seen once. The material sequenced was peripheral blood. These receptors were collected from a man in his fifties or sixties with active or convalescent COVID-19. Both conserved end residues are part of each CDR3. Each record gives: V gene, D gene, clone size, CDR3 length, J gene, CDR3 DNA, CDR3 protein. The D gene is left open where the match is weak. Expanded clones get a size class; other rows say once, few or many, or leave the size out.

>TRBV30|-|once|16|TRBJ1-5
TGTGCCTGGAGTGCCAAGGGGCAGGGGAGAAATCAGCCCCAGCATTTT
CAWSAKGQGRNQPQHF
>TRBV9|-|-|16|TRBJ2-3
TGTGCCAGCAGCGTAGCCGGGACACCGAGCACAGATACGCAGTATTTT
CASSVAGTPSTDTQYF
>TRBV19|TRBD1|-|15|TRBJ2-7
TGTGCCAGTAGTATGGGACAGGGGATCTCCTACGAGCAGTACTTC
CASSMGQGISYEQYF
>TRBV5-5|-|-|13|TRBJ1-1
TGTGCCAGCAGCTTGGTGTTCGACTTACAAGCTTTCTTT
CASSLVFDLQAFF
>TRBV28|TRBD1|-|15|TRBJ2-5
TGTGCCAGCAGACCTCAGGGGGCGAGGTCAGAGACCCAGTACTTC
CASRPQGARSETQYF
>TRBV2|-|-|13|TRBJ1-3
TGTGCCAGAGAAGGGGACTCTGGAAACACCATATATTTT
CAREGDSGNTIYF
>TRBV6-5|-|-|14|TRBJ2-2
TGTGCCAGCAAAACAGGGACAAACACCGGGGAGCTGTTTTTT
CASKTGTNTGELFF
>TRBV10-3|-|-|13|TRBJ2-1
TGTGCCATCAGTGAGGCAGGCTACAATGAGCAGTTCTTC
CAISEAGYNEQFF
>TRBV28|TRBD1|-|16|TRBJ2-2
TGTGCCAGCAGTCGCCTTGGGACAGCCAACACCGGGGAGCTGTTTTTT
CASSRLGTANTGELFF
>TRBV14|TRBD1|-|15|TRBJ1-1
TGTGCCAGCAGCCAGGGTGGACAGGGCTTACCTCAAACTTTCTTT
CASSQGGQGLPQTFF
>TRBV6-2/TRBV6-3|-|-|15|TRBJ1-5
TGTGCCAGCAGTTACTTCAGGGCCCTAAATCAGCCCCAGCATTTT
CASSYFRALNQPQHF
>TRBV18|TRBD1|-|15|TRBJ2-2
TGTGCCAGCTCACGGACAGGGGGCGCAATCGGGGAGCTGTTTTTT
CASSRTGGAIGELFF
>TRBV11-2|TRBD2|-|16|TRBJ2-2
TGTGCCAGCAGATCTAGCGGGGGGGCGAACACCGGGGAGCTGTTTTTT
CASRSSGGANTGELFF
>TRBV19|-|few|12|TRBJ1-2
TGTGCCAGTAGTATAACGAGCTATGGCTACACCTTC
CASSITSYGYTF
>TRBV5-1|-|-|13|TRBJ1-2
TGCGCCAGCAGCTTGGCCGGGGGGGATGGCTACACCTTC
CASSLAGGDGYTF
>TRBV16|-|-|15|TRBJ2-1
TGTGCCAGCAGCCAAATTGCCAGGGCCAACAATGAGCAGTTCTTC
CASSQIARANNEQFF
>TRBV29-1|TRBD1|-|11|TRBJ1-1
TGCAGCGTGCAACGACAGGGATCAGCTTTCTTT
CSVQRQGSAFF
>TRBV19|-|-|14|TRBJ1-2
TGTGCCAGTATGAGCGGCAGGGGTATCTATGGCTACACCTTC
CASMSGRGIYGYTF
>TRBV15|TRBD2|-|16|TRBJ2-7
TGTGCCACCAGCAGGGATCGGACTAGCCCGAGAGTCGAGCAGTACTTC
CATSRDRTSPRVEQYF
>TRBV5-6|TRBD1|-|15|TRBJ2-5
TGTGCCAGCAGCGACGACAGGGAAGGCAAAGAGACCCAGTACTTC
CASSDDREGKETQYF
>TRBV30|-|-|16|TRBJ2-3
TGTGCCTGCACCGGCTTTGGAGCGGGTGGCAGCGATACGCAGTATTTT
CACTGFGAGGSDTQYF